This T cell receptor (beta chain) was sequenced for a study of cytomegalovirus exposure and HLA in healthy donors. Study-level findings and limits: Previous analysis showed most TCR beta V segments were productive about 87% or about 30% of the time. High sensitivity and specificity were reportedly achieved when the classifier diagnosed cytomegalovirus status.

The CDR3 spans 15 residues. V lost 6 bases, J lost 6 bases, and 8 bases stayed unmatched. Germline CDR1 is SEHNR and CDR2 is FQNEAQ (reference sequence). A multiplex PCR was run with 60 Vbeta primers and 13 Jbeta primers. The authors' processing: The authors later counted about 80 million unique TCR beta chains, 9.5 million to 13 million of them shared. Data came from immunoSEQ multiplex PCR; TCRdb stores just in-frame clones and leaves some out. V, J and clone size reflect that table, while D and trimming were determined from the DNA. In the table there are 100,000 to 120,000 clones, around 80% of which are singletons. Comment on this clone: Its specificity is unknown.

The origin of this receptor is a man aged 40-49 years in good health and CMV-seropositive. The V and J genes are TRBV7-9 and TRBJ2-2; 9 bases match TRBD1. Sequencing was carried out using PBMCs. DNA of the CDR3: TGTGCCAGCAGACCCGGGACAGGGAAGTCCGGGGAGCTGTTTTTT. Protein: CASRPGTGKSGELFF. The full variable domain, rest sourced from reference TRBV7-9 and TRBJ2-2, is DTGVSQNPRHKITKRGQNVTFRCDPISEHNRLYWYRQTLGQGPEFLTYFQNEAQLEKSRLLSDRFSAERPKGSFSTLEIQRTEQGDSAMYLCASRPGTGKSGELFFGEGSRLTVL.